The 3 T cell receptor beta chains reported below all come from one sample, sequenced in a study of T cells in Graves' hyperthyroidism and ophthalmopathy. Researchers took RNA transcripts and amplified the TCR beta CDR3 regions from them. The primer set for the first-round RT-PCR of the TCR CDR3 was HTBI. TCRdb ran MiXCR on the multiplex PCR reads and lists one entry per CDR3 protein. The sample has about 350,000 distinct CDR3 sequences; 15% to 20% are singletons. Sequences were obtained from blood. These receptors came from a woman between 40 and 55 years old with Graves' ophthalmopathy.

A note on this clonotype: An end of the junction does not agree with germline; a read error may underlie this. This chain joins TRBV7-2 and TRBJ1-5; unclear D gene. Germline CDR1 is SGHTA and CDR2 is FQGNSA. CDR3 length: 13 amino acids. CDR3 nucleotide sequence: TGTGCCAGCAGCTTCCTGATCGATCAGCCCCAGCCTTTT. This gives the protein CASSFLIDQPQPF.

The CDR3 reads CASRGVGGYGYTF. The CDR3 nucleotides read TGTGCCAGCCGAGGAGTTGGGGGCTATGGCTACACCTTC. This sequence joins TRBV28 and TRBJ1-2; possible D gene TRBD1, 5 bases. Trimming left V 8 bases short and J 4 bases short, with 14 bases between. From germline, CDR1 is MDHEN and CDR2 SYDVKM. The CDR3 totals 13 residues.

The chain carries TRBV20-1 and TRBJ1-5; 8 bases agree with TRBD1. CDR3 length: 15 amino acids. V trimming: 1 base; J trimming: 6 bases; junction bases outside the gene matches: 8. Germline V CDR1 and CDR2: DFQATT, SNEGSKA (reference sequence). Here the CDR3 DNA reads TGCAGTGCTAGAGGCCCAGGGGGCGCAGGTCAGCCCCAGCATTTT. Its translation is CSARGPGGAGQPQHF.